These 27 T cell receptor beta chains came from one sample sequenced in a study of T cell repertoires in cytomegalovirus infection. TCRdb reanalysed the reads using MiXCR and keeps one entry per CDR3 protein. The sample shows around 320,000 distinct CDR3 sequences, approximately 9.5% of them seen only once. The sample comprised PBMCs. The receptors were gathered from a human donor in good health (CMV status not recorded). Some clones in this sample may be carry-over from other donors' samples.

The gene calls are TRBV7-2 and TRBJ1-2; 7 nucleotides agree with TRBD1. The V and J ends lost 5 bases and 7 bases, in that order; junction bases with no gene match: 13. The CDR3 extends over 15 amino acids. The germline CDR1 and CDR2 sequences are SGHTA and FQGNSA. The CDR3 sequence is CASSLGGDRGSGYTF. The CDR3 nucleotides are TGTGCCAGCAGCCTTGGCGGGGACAGAGGTTCTGGCTACACCTTC.

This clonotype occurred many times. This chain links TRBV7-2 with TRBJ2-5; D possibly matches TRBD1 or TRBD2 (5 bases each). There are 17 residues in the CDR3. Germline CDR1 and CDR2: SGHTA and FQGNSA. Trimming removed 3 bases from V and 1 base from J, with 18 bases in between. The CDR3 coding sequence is TGTGCCAGCAGCTTTCTACGACTATCGACAGCCCAAGAGACCCAGTACTTC. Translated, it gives CASSFLRLSTAQETQYF.

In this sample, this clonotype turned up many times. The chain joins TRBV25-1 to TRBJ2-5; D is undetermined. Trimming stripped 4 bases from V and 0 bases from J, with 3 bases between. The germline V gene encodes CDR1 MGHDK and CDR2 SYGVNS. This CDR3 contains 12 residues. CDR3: CASSGNQETQYF. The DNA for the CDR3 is TGTGCCAGCAGTGGGAACCAAGAGACCCAGTACTTC.

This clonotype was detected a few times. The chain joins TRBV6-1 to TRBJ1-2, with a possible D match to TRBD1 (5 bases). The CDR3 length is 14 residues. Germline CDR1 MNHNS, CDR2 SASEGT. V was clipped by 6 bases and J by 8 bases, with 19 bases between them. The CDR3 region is CASRAGTTIEGYTF. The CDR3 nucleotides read TGTGCCAGCAGGGCCGGGACGACCATAGAGGGCTACACCTTC.

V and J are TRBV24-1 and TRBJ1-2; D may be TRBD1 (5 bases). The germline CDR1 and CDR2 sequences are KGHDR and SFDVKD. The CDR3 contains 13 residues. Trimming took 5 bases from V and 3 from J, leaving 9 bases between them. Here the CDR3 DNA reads TGTGCCACCAGTGGGGGCGCCGACTATGGCTACACCTTC. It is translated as CATSGGADYGYTF.

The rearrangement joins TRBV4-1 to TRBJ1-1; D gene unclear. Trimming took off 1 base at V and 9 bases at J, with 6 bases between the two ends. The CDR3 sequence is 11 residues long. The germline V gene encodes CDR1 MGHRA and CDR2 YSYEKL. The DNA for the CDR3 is TGCGCCAGCAGCCAAGCAAGTAAAGCTTTCTTT. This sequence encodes CASSQASKAFF.

The CDR3 is CASSPPANYGYTF. The CDR3 DNA follows: TGTGCCAGCTCACCGCCAGCGAACTATGGCTACACCTTC. The rearrangement joins TRBV18 to TRBJ1-2; no reliable D call. V was pared by 3 bases and J by 2 bases, with 7 bases between. Looked up from germline, CDR1 is KGHSH and CDR2 is LQKENI. The CDR3 sequence is 13 residues long.

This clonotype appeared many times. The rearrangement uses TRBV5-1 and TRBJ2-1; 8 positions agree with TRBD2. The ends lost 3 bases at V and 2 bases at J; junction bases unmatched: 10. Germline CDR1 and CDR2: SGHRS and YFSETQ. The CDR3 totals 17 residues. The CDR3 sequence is CASSSRTSGSPYNEQFF. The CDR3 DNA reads TGCGCCAGCAGCTCTCGGACAAGCGGGAGTCCCTACAATGAGCAGTTCTTC.

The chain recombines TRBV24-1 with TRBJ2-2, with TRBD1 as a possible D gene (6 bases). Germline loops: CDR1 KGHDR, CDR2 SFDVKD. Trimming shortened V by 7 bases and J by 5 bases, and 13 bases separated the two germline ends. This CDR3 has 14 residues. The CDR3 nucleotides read TGTGCCACCAGCGACAGGCTCCTAACCGGGGAGCTGTTTTTT. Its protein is CATSDRLLTGELFF.

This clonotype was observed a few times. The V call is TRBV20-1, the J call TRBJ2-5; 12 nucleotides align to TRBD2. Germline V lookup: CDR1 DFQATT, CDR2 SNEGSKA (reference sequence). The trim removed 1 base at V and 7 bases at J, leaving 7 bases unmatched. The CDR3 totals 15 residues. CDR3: CSARGLAGGPGTQYF. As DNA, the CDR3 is TGCAGTGCTAGAGGGCTAGCGGGGGGGCCCGGGACCCAGTACTTC.

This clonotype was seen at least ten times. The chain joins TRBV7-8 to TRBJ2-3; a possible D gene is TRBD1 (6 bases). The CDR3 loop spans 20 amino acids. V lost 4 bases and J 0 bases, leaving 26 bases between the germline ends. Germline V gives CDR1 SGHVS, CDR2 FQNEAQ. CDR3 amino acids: CASSSARRWGPKDSTDTQYF. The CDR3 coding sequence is TGTGCCAGCAGCTCAGCGAGAAGATGGGGGCCTAAAGACAGCACAGATACGCAGTATTTT.

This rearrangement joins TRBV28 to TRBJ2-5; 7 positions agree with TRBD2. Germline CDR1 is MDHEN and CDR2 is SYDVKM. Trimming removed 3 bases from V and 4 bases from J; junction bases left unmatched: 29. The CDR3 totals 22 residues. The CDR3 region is CASSLFGLGLGTSATKGETQYF. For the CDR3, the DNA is TGTGCCAGCAGTTTGTTCGGGTTGGGTCTGGGTACTAGCGCGACCAAGGGAGAGACCCAGTACTTC.

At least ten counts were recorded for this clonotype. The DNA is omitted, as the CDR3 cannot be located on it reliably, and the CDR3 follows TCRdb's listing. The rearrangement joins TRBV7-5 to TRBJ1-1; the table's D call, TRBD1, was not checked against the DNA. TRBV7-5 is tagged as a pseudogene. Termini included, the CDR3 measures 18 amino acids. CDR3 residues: CISVPEALGARGNTEAFF.

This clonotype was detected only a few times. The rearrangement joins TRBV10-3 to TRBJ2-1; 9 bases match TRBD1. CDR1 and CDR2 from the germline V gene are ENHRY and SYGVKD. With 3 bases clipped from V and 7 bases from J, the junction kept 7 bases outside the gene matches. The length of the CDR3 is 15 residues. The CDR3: CAISDNSDRGNEQFF. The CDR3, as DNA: TGTGCCATCAGTGACAATTCCGACAGGGGGAATGAGCAGTTCTTC.

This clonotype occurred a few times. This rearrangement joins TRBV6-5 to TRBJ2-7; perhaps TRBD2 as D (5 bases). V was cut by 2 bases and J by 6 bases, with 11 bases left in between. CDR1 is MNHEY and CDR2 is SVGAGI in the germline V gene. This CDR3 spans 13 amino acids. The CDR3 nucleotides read TGTGCCAGCAGTTACGAGGGTTCGGGCGAGCAGTACTTC. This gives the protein CASSYEGSGEQYF.

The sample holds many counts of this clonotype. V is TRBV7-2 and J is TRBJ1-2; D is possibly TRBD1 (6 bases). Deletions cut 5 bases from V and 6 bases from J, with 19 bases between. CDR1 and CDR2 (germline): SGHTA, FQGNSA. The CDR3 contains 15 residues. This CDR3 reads CASSPGPQGRDGYTF. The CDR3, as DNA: TGTGCCAGCAGCCCAGGGCCCCAGGGGAGGGATGGCTACACCTTC.

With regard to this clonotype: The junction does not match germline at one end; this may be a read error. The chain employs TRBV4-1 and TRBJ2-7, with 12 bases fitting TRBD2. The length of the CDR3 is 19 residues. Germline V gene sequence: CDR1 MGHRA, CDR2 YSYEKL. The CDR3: CASSQDRDTGLAGSYEQYF. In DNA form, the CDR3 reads TGTGCCAGCAGCCAAGACCGGGACACAGGACTAGCGGGATCGTACGAGCAGTACTTC.

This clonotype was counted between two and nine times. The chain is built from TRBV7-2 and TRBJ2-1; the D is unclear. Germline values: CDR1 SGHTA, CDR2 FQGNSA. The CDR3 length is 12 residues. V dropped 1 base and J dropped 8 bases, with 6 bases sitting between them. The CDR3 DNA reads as TGTGCCAGCAGCTTAGGGTGGGATGAGCAGTTCTTC. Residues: CASSLGWDEQFF.

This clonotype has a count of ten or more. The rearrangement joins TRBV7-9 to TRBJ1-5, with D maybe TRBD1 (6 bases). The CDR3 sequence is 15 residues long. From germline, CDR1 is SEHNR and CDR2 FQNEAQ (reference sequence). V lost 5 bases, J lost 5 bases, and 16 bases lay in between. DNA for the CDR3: TGTGCCAGCAGCCCAGGGACGACAGGATATCAGCCCCAGCATTTT. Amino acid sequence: CASSPGTTGYQPQHF. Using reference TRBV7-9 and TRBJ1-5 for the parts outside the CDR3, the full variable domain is DTGVSQNPRHKITKRGQNVTFRCDPISEHNRLYWYRQTLGQGPEFLTYFQNEAQLEKSRLLSDRFSAERPKGSFSTLEIQRTEQGDSAMYLCASSPGTTGYQPQHFGDGTRLSIL.

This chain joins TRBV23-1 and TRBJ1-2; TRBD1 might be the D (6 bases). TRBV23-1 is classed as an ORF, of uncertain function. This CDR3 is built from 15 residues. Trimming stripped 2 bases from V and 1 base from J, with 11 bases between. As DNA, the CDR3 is TGCGCCAGCAGTCAAGGATGGACAGATAACTATGGCTACACCTTC. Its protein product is CASSQGWTDNYGYTF.

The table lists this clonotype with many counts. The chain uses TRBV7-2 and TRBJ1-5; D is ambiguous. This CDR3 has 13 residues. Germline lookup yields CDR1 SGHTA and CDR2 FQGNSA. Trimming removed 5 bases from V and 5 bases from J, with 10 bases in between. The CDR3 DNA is TGTGCCAGCAGCATCCAGACGGATCAGCCCCAGCATTTT. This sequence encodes CASSIQTDQPQHF.

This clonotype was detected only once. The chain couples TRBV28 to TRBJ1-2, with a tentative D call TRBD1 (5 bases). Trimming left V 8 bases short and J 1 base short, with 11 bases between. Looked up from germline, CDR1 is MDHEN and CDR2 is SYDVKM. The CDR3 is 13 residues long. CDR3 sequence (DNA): TGTGCCAGCGAGACAGCTGATAACTATGGCTACACCTTC. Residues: CASETADNYGYTF.

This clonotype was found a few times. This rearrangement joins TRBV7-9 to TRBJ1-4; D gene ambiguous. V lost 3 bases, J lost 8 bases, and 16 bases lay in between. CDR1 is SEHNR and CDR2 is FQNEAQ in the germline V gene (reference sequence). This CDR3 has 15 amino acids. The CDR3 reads CASSFFRGLEEKLFF. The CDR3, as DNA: TGTGCCAGCAGCTTTTTCCGGGGATTAGAAGAAAAACTGTTTTTT.

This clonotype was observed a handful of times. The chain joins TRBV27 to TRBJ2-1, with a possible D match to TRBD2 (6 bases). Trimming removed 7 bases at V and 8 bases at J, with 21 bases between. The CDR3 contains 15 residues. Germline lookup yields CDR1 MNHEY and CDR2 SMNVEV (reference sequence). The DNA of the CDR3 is TGTGCCAGCAACCCTTCCGCAGGAGGGATCGATGAGCAGTTCTTC. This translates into CASNPSAGGIDEQFF.

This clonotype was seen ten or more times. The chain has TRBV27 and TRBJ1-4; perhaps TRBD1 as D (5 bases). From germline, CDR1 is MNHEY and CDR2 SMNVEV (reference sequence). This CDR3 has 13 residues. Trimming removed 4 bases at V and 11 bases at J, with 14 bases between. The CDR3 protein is CASSSMGEGKLFF. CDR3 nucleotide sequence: TGTGCCAGCAGTTCTATGGGGGAAGGCAAACTGTTTTTT.

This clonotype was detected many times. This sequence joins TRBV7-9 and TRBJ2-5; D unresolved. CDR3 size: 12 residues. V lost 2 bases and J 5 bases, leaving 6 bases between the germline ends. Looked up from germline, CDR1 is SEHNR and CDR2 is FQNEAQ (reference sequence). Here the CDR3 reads CASSLFRETQYF. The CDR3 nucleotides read TGTGCCAGCAGCTTATTCAGGGAGACCCAGTACTTC.

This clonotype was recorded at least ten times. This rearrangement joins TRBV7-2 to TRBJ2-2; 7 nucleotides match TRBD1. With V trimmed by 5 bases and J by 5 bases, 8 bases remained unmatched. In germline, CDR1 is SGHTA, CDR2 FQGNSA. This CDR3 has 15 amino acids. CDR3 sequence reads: CASSGRQGWTGELFF. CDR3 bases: TGTGCCAGCAGCGGGAGACAGGGTTGGACCGGGGAGCTGTTTTTT. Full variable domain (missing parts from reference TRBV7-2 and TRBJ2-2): GAGVSQSPSNKVTEKGKDVELRCDPISGHTALYWYRQSLGQGLEFLIYFQGNSAPDKSGLPSDRFSAERTGGSVSTLTIQRTQQEDSAVYLCASSGRQGWTGELFFGEGSRLTVL.